These 7 T cell receptor beta chains were all obtained from the same sample, sequenced in a study of T cells after posttransplantation cyclophosphamide. Here immunoSEQ multiplex PCR was the method, and the copy in TCRdb shows in-frame clones only, minus some. The sample comprises fewer than 40,000 clones, around nine tenths of which are singletons, and just under 0.25% rests with the top ten. Cells defined as naive were viable CD3+CD4+ or CD3+CD8+ and CCR7+CD45RA+CD45RO-CD95-CD27+CD28+. Sequencing was performed on naive CD4+ T cells sorted from PBMCs. The origin of the receptors is a woman aged 60 to 75 in good health, CMV-negative, and a related stem cell transplant donor.

The genes are TRBV6-1 and TRBJ1-1, with a tentative D call TRBD1 (5 bases). The V and J ends lost 7 bases and 11 bases respectively, with 20 bases between them. Germline assignment: CDR1 MNHNS and CDR2 SASEGT. CDR3 length: 13 amino acids. This CDR3 is CASTYTPSGDAFF. The CDR3 region has the DNA TGTGCCAGCACCTATACCCCCTCGGGGGATGCTTTCTTT.

The chain combines TRBV6-4 with TRBJ1-1, with D maybe TRBD1 (6 bases). The germline gives CDR1 MRHNA, CDR2 SNTAGT. V gave up 6 bases and J gave up 0 bases, with 11 bases separating them. The CDR3 runs 14 residues. The CDR3 loop is CASSRDNMNTEAFF. The CDR3 nucleotides read TGTGCCAGCAGCCGGGACAACATGAACACTGAAGCTTTCTTT.

The gene calls are TRBV14 and TRBJ1-2; D might be TRBD1 (5 bases). Germline-derived CDR1 and CDR2 are SGHDN and FVKESK. The CDR3 has 15 residues. Trimming took off 4 bases at V and 7 bases at J, with 19 bases between the two ends. The CDR3 DNA reads as TGTGCCAGCAGCCCTATAGGGCAGGGATATGGTGGCTACACCTTC. It yields the protein CASSPIGQGYGGYTF.

The V gene is TRBV28, the J gene TRBJ1-1, with D possibly TRBD1 on 6 matching bases. CDR3 length: 11 residues. Germline CDR1 reads MDHEN; CDR2 reads SYDVKM. V gave up 11 bases and J gave up 1 base, with 8 bases separating them. CDR3 loop: CALGGNTEAFF. Here the CDR3 DNA reads TGTGCCTTAGGGGGGAACACTGAAGCTTTCTTT.

The sample holds one count of this clone. This chain links TRBV18 with TRBJ1-2; no definite D call. The V end lost 2 bases, the J end lost 0 bases, and 10 bases lay between the germline ends. The CDR3 sequence is 15 residues long. The germline V gene has CDR1 KGHSH and CDR2 LQKENI. The CDR3 bases are TGTGCCAGCTCACCAGAGGCTGAAACTAACTATGGCTACACCTTC. This translates into CASSPEAETNYGYTF.

J is TRBJ1-2 and V is TRBV19; TRBD1 aligns across 7 bases. This CDR3 has 15 residues. Germline CDR1 LNHDA, CDR2 SQIVND (reference sequence). V lost 5 bases and J lost 5; bases outside the gene matches: 11. This chain's CDR3 is CASSLLDRTGYGYTF. DNA of the CDR3: TGTGCCAGTAGTCTCTTGGACAGGACGGGATATGGCTACACCTTC. The full variable domain, its missing parts supplied by reference TRBV19 and TRBJ1-2, is DGGITQSPKYLFRKEGQNVTLSCEQNLNHDAMYWYRQDPGQGLRLIYYSQIVNDFQKGDIAEGYSVSREKKESFPLTVTSAQKNPTAFYLCASSLLDRTGYGYTFGSGTRLTVV.

The chain uses TRBV7-3 and TRBJ1-6; no reliable D call. CDR3 length equals 12 residues. Germline lookup yields CDR1 SGHTA and CDR2 FQGTGA. V was shortened by 5 bases and J by 7 bases, with 6 bases between the two germline ends. The CDR3, as DNA: TGTGCCAGCAGCCAACAGAATTCACCCCTCCACTTT. Encoded protein: CASSQQNSPLHF. The full variable domain, completed using reference TRBV7-3 and TRBJ1-6, is GAGVSQTPSNKVTEKGKYVELRCDPISGHTALYWYRQSLGQGPEFLIYFQGTGAADDSGLPNDRFFAVRPEGSVSTLKIQRTERGDSAVYLCASSQQNSPLHFGNGTRLTVT.